This T cell receptor beta chain was retrieved from a study of T cell changes during pregnancy in multiple sclerosis. Assay used: immunoSEQ multiplex PCR; TCRdb lists only in-frame clones, some missing. The repertoire holds 70,000 to 85,000 clones, with 92% as singletons. CDR1 SNHLY and CDR2 FYNNEI come from the germline V gene. Trimming stripped 8 bases from V and 0 bases from J, with 20 bases between. This CDR3 is built from 16 residues. The sequence came from a female donor with multiple sclerosis, enrolled in a pregnancy study. The sample here was peripheral blood, taken before pregnancy. V is TRBV2 and J is TRBJ2-7; D is possibly TRBD2 (7 bases). Written as DNA, the CDR3 is TGTGCCAGCGGGGGGGGGCAGGGTACCTTCTCCTACGAGCAGTACTTC. Translated: CASGGGQGTFSYEQYF. Based on the CDR3 plus reference TRBV2 and TRBJ2-7, the full variable domain is EPEVTQTPSHQVTQMGQEVILRCVPISNHLYFYWYRQILGQKVEFLVSFYNNEISEKSEIFDDQFSVERPDGSNFTLKIRSTKLEDSAMYFCASGGGQGTFSYEQYFGPGTRLTVT.